Below, 10 T cell receptor beta chains from the same sample are listed, as sequenced in a study of cytomegalovirus exposure and HLA in healthy donors. PCR involved 60 Vbeta and 13 Jbeta primers. TCRdb keeps only in-frame clones here, not all; method: immunoSEQ multiplex PCR. The table shows over 130,000 clones, with around 74% occurring only once. Source material: PBMCs. These TCRs come from a man aged 50 to 60 in good health and CMV-seropositive.

The chain uses TRBV2 and TRBJ1-3; tentative D call: TRBD1 (6 bases). The V gene lost 7 bases and the J gene lost 1 base, with 20 bases spanning the gap. Germline lookup yields CDR1 SNHLY and CDR2 FYNNEI. CDR3 size: 17 residues. The DNA for the CDR3 is TGTGCCAGCATTATGTTCACAGGGAGGGTATCTGGAAACACCATATATTTT. Translation: CASIMFTGRVSGNTIYF.

CDR3: CASQPDPGETQYF. The CDR3 coding sequence is TGTGCCAGCCAACCTGACCCGGGGGAGACCCAGTACTTC. V gene TRBV5-6 combines with J gene TRBJ2-5, with TRBD2 as a possible D gene (5 bases). Trimming took 7 bases from V and 5 from J, leaving 15 bases between them. CDR3 length equals 13 residues. Germline CDR1 and CDR2: SGHDT and YYEEEE.

V usage is TRBV7-8 and J usage is TRBJ1-2; TRBD1 might be the D (5 bases). Trimming took 5 bases from V and 6 from J, leaving 22 bases between them. CDR1 is SGHVS and CDR2 is FQNEAQ in the germline V gene. The CDR3 has 16 residues. DNA of the CDR3: TGTGCCAGCAGCACCCAAAAAGGGGATCAGTTCCATGGCTACACCTTC. This sequence encodes CASSTQKGDQFHGYTF.

The chain uses TRBV28 and TRBJ2-7; the D gene is possibly TRBD2 (6 bases). V was clipped by 7 bases and J by 6 bases, with 16 bases between them. The CDR3 is 13 amino acids. Germline V lookup: CDR1 MDHEN, CDR2 SYDVKM. The CDR3 DNA reads TGTGCCAGCACCTCTAGCGCATACAGCGAGCAGTACTTC. It specifies CASTSSAYSEQYF.

V and J are TRBV20-1 and TRBJ2-5; D possibly corresponds to TRBD2 (6 bases). The DNA end is more similar to TRBJ2-7, so the J call may be wrong. Germline loops: CDR1 DFQATT, CDR2 SNEGSKA (reference sequence). This CDR3 region has 11 residues. The CDR3 DNA follows: TGCAGTGCCGGGAGCACCTACGAGCAGTACTTC. Encoded protein: CSAGSTYEQYF.

V usage is TRBV27 and J usage is TRBJ1-6; a possible D gene is TRBD1 (6 bases). Trimming removed 8 bases from V and 8 bases from J, with 19 bases in between. Germline-derived CDR1 and CDR2 are MNHEY and SMNVEV (reference sequence). The CDR3 is 15 residues long. CDR3 DNA: TGTGCCAGCGGGGGCAGGGGAGATATGGATTCACCCCTCCACTTT. This sequence encodes CASGGRGDMDSPLHF.

This clone was picked up a small number of times. J is TRBJ1-2 and V is TRBV28, with D uncertain. The V and J ends lost 3 bases and 7 bases respectively, with 9 bases between them. The V gene's germline CDR1 is MDHEN and CDR2 SYDVKM. The CDR3 sequence is 12 residues long. CDR3 loop: CASSLSGFGYTF. CDR3 nucleotides: TGTGCCAGCAGTTTGTCGGGGTTTGGCTACACCTTC.

This chain connects TRBV6-5 to TRBJ2-7, with D tentatively TRBD1 (6 bases). Trimming shortened V by 5 bases and J by 5 bases, and 16 bases separated the two germline ends. This CDR3 contains 14 residues. CDR1 is MNHEY, CDR2 SVGAGI, per germline. DNA for the CDR3: TGTGCCAGCAGTCCTAACAGGGATCCCAACGAGCAGTACTTC. This gives the protein CASSPNRDPNEQYF.

In its sample, this clone was seen once. The CDR3 DNA is TGTGCCAGCAGCTCAGTAGGGAGATCCTACAATGAGCAGTTCTTC. Protein sequence: CASSSVGRSYNEQFF. The chain combines TRBV5-6 with TRBJ2-1, with D perhaps TRBD2 (5 bases). The CDR3 runs to 15 residues. Trimming cost V 3 bases and J 1 base, with 11 bases left between them. Germline V gene sequence: CDR1 SGHDT, CDR2 YYEEEE.

The DNA for the CDR3 is TGCGCCAGCAACGCAGGGCAGTACGAGCAGTACTTC. It yields the protein CASNAGQYEQYF. This chain links TRBV5-1 with TRBJ2-7, with D tentatively TRBD1 (5 bases). Trimming shortened V by 6 bases and J by 4 bases, and 11 bases separated the two germline ends. Germline CDR1 SGHRS, CDR2 YFSETQ. The CDR3 contains 12 residues.